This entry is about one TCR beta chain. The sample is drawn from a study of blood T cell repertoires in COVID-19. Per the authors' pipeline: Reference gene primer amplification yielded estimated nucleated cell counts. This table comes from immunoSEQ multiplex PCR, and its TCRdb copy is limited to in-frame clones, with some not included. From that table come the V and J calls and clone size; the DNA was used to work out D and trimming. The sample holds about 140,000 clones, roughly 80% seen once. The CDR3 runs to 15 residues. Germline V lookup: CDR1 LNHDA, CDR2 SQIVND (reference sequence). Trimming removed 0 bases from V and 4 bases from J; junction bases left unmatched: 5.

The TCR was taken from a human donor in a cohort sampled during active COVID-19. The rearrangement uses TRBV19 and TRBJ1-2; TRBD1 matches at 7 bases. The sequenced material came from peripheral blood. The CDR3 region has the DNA TGTGCCAGTAGTATAGATCCGACAGGGATCTATGGCTACACCTTC. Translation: CASSIDPTGIYGYTF.